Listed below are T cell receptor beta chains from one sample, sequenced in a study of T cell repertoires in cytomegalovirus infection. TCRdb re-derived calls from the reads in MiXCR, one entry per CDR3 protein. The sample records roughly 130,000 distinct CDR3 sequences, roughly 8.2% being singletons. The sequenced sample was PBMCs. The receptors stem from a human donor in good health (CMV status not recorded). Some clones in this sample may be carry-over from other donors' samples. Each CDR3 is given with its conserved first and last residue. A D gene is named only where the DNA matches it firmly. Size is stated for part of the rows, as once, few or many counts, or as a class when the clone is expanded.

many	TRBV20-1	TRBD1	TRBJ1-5	CSASPSTGVDQPQHF	TGCAGTGCTAGCCCCTCTACAGGGGTGGATCAGCCCCAGCATTTT
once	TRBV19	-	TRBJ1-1	CASGMNTEAFF	TGTGCCAGTGGCATGAACACTGAAGCTTTCTTT
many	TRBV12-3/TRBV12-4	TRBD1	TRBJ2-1	CASSLLRQGGYNEQFF	TGTGCCAGCAGTTTACTTCGACAGGGGGGCTACAATGAGCAGTTCTTC
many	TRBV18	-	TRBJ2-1	CASSPQKAAYNEQFF	TGTGCCAGCTCACCTCAGAAGGCTGCCTACAATGAGCAGTTCTTC
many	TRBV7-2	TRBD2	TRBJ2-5	CASSPEGSGGAWETQYF	TGTGCCAGCAGCCCAGAGGGTAGCGGGGGGGCCTGGGAGACCCAGTACTTC
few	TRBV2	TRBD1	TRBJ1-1	CASRDRGQTEAFF	TGTGCCAGCCGAGACAGGGGTCAGACTGAAGCTTTCTTT
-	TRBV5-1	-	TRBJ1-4	CASSLRGDREKLFF	TGCGCCAGCAGCCTGAGAGGGGATCGTGAAAAACTGTTTTTT
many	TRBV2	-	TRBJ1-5	CASSLIYQDQPQHF	TGTGCCAGCAGTTTGATATACCAAGATCAGCCCCAGCATTTT
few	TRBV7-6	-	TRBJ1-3	CASTPGNTIYF	TGTGCCAGCACCCCAGGAAACACCATATATTTT
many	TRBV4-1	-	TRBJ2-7	CASSQEWTPTSYEQYF	TGCGCCAGCAGCCAAGAATGGACACCGACCTCCTACGAGCAGTACTTC
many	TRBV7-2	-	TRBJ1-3	CASSYGTGRNTIYF	TGTGCCAGCAGCTACGGGACTGGTCGAAACACCATATATTTT
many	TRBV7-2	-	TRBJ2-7	CASSFTQDSYEQYF	TGTGCCAGCAGCTTTACACAGGACTCCTACGAGCAGTACTTC
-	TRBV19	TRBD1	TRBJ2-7	CASSIRTGSPYEQYF	TGTGCCAGTAGTATACGGACAGGGAGCCCCTACGAGCAGTACTTC
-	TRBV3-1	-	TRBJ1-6	CASSQDFALRGSPLHF	TGTGCCAGCAGCCAAGATTTCGCGCTGAGGGGCTCACCCCTCCACTTT
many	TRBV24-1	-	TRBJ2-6	CATSDPVGGYSGANVLTF	TGTGCCACCAGTGACCCGGTTGGGGGCTACTCTGGGGCCAACGTCCTGACTTTC
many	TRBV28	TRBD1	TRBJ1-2	CASKRDRVEGYTF	TGTGCCAGCAAAAGGGACAGGGTAGAGGGCTACACCTTC
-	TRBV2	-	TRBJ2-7	CASTPSRRDYEQYF	TGTGCCAGCACCCCGTCGAGAAGGGATTACGAGCAGTACTTC
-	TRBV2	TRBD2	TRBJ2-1	CASSENFSFRGGFVYEQFF	TGTGCCAGCAGTGAAAACTTCTCGTTTCGGGGGGGTTTCGTCTATGAGCAGTTCTTC
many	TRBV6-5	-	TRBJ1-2	CASIGSGGYGYTF	TGTGCCAGCATCGGAAGTGGAGGCTATGGCTACACCTTC
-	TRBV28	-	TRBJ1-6	CASSIGGGSPLHF	TGTGCCAGCAGCATCGGGGGGGGGTCACCCCTCCACTTT
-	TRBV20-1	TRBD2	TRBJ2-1	CSARPAGGRFEQFF	TGCAGTGCTAGACCGGCGGGGGGGCGCTTTGAGCAGTTCTTC
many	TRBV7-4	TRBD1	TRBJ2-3	CASILTGASTDTQYF	TGTGCCAGCATCCTTACAGGGGCAAGCACAGATACGCAGTATTTT
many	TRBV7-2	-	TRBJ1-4	CASSLGEHPRSEKLFF	TGTGCCAGCAGCTTAGGGGAACACCCCAGGAGTGAAAAACTGTTTTTT
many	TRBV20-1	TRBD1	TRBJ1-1	CSANGRGTEGFTEAFF	TGCAGTGCTAATGGCCGCGGGACAGAAGGATTTACTGAAGCTTTCTTT
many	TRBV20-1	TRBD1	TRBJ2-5	CSAEGLDREETQYF	TGCAGTGCTGAAGGCCTGGACAGGGAAGAGACCCAGTACTTC
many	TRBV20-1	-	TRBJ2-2	CSARDSLNTGELFF	TGCAGTGCTAGGGACAGCCTAAACACCGGGGAGCTGTTTTTT